The clone carrying this T cell receptor beta chain was recorded once. The antigen is undetermined. The record originates from a study of OX40 agonist ivuxolimab in advanced cancers. Per germline, CDR1 SGHTS and CDR2 YDEGEE. The V gene lost 4 bases and the J gene lost 6 bases, with 14 bases spanning the gap. The CDR3 contains 14 residues. General study findings and limits: The expanded peripheral T cells' antigen specificity was not determined. Expanded clones were, on average, more numerous in CD8+ T cells than in CD4+. In the 0.1 to 3.0 mg/kg range, CD4+ and CD8+ blood T cells had expanded clonally by week 6.

Generated by immunoSEQ multiplex PCR, the TCRdb table keeps only in-frame clones and is missing some. The sample has 65,000 to 95,000 clones; around 85% are singletons. Collection of blood occurred at baseline, at cycle 4 day 1, and at cycle 7 day 1. This chain joins TRBV5-8 and TRBJ1-5, with D possibly being TRBD1 (5 bases). This TCR was sampled from an adult with an advanced solid tumor such as melanoma, head and neck, liver or kidney cancer. Sample: CD4+ or CD8+ T cells sorted from blood, taken in a trial of the OX40 agonist ivuxolimab. CDR3 coding DNA: TGTGCCAGCAGCGGGGGATTCGGGGCTCAGCCCCAGCATTTT. Translated, it gives CASSGGFGAQPQHF.